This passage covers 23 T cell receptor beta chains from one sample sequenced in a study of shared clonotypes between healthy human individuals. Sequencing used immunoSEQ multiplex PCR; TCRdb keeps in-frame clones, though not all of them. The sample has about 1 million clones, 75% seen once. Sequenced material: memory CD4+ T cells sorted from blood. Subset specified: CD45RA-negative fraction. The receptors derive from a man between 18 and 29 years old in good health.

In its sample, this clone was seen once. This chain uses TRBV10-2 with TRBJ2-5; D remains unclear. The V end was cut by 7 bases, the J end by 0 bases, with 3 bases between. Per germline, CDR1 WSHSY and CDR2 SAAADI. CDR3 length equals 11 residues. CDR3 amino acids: CASTDQETQYF. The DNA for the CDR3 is TGCGCCAGCACCGACCAAGAGACCCAGTACTTC.

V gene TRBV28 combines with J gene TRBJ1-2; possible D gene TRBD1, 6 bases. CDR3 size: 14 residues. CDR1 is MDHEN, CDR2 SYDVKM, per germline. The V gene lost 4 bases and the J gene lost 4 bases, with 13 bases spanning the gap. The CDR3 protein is CASSWGGAAYGYTF. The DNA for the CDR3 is TGTGCCAGCAGTTGGGGGGGCGCGGCCTATGGCTACACCTTC.

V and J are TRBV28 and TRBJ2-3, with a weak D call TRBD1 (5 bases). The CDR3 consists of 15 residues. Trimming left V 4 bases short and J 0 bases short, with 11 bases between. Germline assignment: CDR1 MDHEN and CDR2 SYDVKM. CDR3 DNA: TGTGCCAGCAGTTCCTTAAGGGGCAGCACAGATACGCAGTATTTT. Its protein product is CASSSLRGSTDTQYF.

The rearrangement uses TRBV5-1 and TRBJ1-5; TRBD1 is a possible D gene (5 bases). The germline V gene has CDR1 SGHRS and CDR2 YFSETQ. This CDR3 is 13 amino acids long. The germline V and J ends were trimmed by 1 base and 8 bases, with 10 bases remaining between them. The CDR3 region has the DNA TGCGCCAGCAGCTTGCGGGGGTTAGAGCCCCAGCATTTT. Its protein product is CASSLRGLEPQHF.

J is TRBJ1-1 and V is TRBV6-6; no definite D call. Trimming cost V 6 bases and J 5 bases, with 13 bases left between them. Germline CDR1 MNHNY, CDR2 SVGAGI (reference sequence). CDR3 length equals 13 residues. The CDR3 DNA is TGTGCCAGCAGCGAAACCTACCGGACTGAAGCTTTCTTT. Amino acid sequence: CASSETYRTEAFF.

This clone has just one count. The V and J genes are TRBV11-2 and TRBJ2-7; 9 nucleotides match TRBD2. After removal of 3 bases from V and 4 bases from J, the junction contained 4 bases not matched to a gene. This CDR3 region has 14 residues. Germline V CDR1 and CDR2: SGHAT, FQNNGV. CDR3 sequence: CASSFAAGGYEQYF. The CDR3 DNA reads TGTGCCAGCAGCTTTGCAGCGGGGGGTTACGAGCAGTACTTC.

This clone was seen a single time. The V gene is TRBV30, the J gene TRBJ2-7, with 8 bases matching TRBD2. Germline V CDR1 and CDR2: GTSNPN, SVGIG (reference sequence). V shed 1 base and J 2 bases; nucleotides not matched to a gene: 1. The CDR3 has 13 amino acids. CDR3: CAWSGGGTYEQYF. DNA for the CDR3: TGTGCCTGGAGTGGCGGGGGGACCTACGAGCAGTACTTC.

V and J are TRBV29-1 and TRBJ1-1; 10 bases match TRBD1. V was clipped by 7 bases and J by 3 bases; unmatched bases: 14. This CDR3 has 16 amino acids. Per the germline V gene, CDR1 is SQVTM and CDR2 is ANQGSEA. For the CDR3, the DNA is TGCAGCGGTGGGGCCCGACAGGGGGCGGGGGACACTGAAGCTTTCTTT. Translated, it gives CSGGARQGAGDTEAFF. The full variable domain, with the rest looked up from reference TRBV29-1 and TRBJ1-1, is SAVISQKPSRDICQRGTSLTIQCQVDSQVTMMFWYRQQPGQSLTLIATANQGSEATYESGFVIDKFPISRPNLTFSTLTVSNMSPEDSSIYLCSGGARQGAGDTEAFFGQGTRLTVV.

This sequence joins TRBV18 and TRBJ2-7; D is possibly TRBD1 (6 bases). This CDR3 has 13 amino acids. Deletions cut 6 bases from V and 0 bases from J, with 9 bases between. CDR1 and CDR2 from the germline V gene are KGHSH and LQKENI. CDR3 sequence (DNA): TGTGCCAGCTCGCGGACAGTCTCCTACGAGCAGTACTTC. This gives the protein CASSRTVSYEQYF.

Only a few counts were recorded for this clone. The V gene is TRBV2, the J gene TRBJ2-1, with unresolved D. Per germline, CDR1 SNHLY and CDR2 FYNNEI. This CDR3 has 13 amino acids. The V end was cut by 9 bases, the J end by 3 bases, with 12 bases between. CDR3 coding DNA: TGTGCCAGTGGCGAGGAGAACTACAATGAGCAGTTCTTC. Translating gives CASGEENYNEQFF.

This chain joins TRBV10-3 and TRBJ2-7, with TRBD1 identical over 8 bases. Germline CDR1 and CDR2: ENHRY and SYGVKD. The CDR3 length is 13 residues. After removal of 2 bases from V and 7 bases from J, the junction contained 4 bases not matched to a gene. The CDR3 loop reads CAISEPDRGEQYF. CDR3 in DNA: TGTGCCATCAGTGAGCCAGACAGGGGAGAGCAGTACTTC.

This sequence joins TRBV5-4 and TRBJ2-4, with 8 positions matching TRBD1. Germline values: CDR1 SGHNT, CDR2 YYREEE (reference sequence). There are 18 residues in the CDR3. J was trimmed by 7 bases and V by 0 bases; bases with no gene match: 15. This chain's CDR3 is CASSLGPLGFGTGNIQYF. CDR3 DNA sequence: TGTGCCAGCAGCTTGGGTCCCCTAGGGTTTGGGACAGGCAACATTCAGTACTTC.

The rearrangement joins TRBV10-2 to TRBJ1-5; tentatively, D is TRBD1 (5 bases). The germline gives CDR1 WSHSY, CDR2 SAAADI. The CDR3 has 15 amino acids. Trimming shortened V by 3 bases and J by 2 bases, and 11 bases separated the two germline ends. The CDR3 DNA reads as TGCGCCAGCAGTGAAGGGCAGGGAGGCAATCAGCCCCAGCATTTT. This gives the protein CASSEGQGGNQPQHF.

The CDR3 DNA reads TGTGCCAGTAGTTCTACGGGACCTAGCAATCAGCCCCAGCATTTT. Translated, it gives CASSSTGPSNQPQHF. The chain joins TRBV19 to TRBJ1-5; tentative D call: TRBD1 (5 bases). Germline lookup yields CDR1 LNHDA and CDR2 SQIVND (reference sequence). CDR3 length: 15 residues. V shed 5 bases and J shed 0 bases, with 11 bases lying between them.

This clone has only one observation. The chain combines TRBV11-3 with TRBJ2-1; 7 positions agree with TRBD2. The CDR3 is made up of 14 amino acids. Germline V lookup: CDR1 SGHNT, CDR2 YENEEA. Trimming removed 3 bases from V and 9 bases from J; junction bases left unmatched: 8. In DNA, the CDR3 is TGTGCCAGCAGCTTGGGCGGGAGTATGGGTGAGCAGTTCTTC. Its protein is CASSLGGSMGEQFF.

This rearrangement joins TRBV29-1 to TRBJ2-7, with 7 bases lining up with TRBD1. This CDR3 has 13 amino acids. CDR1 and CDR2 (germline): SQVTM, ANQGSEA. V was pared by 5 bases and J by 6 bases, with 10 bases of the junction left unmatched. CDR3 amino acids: CSVSRSNRGEQYF. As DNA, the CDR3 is TGCAGCGTTTCCCGATCAAACAGGGGCGAGCAGTACTTC.

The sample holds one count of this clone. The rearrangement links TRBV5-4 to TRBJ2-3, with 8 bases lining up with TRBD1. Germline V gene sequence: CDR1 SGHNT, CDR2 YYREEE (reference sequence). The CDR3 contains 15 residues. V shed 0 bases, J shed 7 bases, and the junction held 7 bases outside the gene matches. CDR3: CASSLAGQGAYTQYF. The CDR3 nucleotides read TGTGCCAGCAGCTTGGCCGGGCAGGGGGCTTATACGCAGTATTTT. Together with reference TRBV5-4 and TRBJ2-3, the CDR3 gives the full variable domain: ETGVTQSPTHLIKTRGQQVTLRCSSQSGHNTVSWYQQALGQGPQFIFQYYREEENGRGNFPPRFSGLQFPNYSSELNVNALELDDSALYLCASSLAGQGAYTQYFGPGTRLTVL.

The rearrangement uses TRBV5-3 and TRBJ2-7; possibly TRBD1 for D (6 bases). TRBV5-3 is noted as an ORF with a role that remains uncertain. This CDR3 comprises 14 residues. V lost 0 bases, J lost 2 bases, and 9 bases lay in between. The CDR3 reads CARSLADRPYEQYF. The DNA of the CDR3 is TGTGCCAGAAGCTTGGCCGACAGGCCCTACGAGCAGTACTTC.

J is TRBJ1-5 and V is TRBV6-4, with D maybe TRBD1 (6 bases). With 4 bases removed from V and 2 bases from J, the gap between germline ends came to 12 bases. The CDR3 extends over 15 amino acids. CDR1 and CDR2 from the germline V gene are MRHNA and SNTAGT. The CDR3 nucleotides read TGTGCCAGCAGTGGACAGGCGGGCGGCAATCAGCCCCAGCATTTT. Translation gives CASSGQAGGNQPQHF.

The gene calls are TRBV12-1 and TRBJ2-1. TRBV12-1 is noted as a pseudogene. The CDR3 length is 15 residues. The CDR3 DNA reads TGTGCCAGCAGCCGCGGTCAGGACTCCTACAATGAGCAGTTCTTC. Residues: CASSRGQDSYNEQFF.

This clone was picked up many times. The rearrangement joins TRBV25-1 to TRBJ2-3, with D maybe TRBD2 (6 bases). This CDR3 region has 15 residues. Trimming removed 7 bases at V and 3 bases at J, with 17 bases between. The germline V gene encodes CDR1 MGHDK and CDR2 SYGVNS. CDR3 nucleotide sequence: TGTGCCAGCACCCCTCCGGGACTCCAAACAGATACGCAGTATTTT. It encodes CASTPPGLQTDTQYF.

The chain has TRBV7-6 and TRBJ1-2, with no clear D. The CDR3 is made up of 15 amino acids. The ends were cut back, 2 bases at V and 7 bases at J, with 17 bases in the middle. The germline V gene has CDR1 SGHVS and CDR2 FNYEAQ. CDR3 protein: CASSLSGGSWSGYTF. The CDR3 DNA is TGTGCCAGCAGCTTAAGCGGAGGGAGTTGGAGTGGCTACACCTTC.

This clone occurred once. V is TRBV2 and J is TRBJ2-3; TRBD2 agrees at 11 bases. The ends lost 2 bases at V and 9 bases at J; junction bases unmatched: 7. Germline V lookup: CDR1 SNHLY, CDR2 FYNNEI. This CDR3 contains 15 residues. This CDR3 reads CASSETSGGARTQYF. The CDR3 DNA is TGTGCCAGCAGTGAAACTAGCGGGGGAGCGCGAACGCAGTATTTT. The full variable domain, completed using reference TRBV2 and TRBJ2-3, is EPEVTQTPSHQVTQMGQEVILRCVPISNHLYFYWYRQILGQKVEFLVSFYNNEISEKSEIFDDQFSVERPDGSNFTLKIRSTKLEDSAMYFCASSETSGGARTQYFGPGTRLTVL.